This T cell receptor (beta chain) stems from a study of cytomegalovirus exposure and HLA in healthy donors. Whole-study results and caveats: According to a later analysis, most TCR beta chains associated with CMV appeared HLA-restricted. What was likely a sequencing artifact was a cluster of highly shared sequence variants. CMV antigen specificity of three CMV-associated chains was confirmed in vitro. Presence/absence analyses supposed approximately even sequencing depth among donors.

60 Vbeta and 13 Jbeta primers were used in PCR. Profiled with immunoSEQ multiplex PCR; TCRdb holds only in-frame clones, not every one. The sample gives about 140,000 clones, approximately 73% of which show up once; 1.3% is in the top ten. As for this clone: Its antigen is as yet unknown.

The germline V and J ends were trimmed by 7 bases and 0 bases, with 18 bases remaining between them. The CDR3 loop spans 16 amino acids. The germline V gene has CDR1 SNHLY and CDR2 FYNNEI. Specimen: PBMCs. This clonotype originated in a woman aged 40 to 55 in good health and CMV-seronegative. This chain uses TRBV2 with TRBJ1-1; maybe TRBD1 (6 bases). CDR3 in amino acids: CASTPGEGIMNTEAFF. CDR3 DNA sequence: TGTGCCAGCACTCCAGGGGAGGGGATTATGAACACTGAAGCTTTCTTT.